One and the same sample provided the 18 T cell receptor beta chains below, sequenced in a study of blood T cell repertoires in COVID-19. TCRdb's table, derived via immunoSEQ multiplex PCR, lists solely in-frame clones and lacks some. This table has about 120,000 clones, about 90% appearing once. Sample: peripheral blood. The receptors originated from a woman in her 70s with acute or convalescent COVID-19.

V is TRBV5-1 and J is TRBJ1-2; 8 positions match TRBD1. J gave up 8 bases and V 4 bases, and 10 bases lay outside the gene matches. The CDR3 is 14 amino acids. Looked up from germline, CDR1 is SGHRS and CDR2 is YFSETQ. The CDR3 DNA reads TGCGCCAGCAGCCTACAGGACAGGGTTGGCGGCTACACCTTC. Translation gives CASSLQDRVGGYTF.

This sequence joins TRBV3-1 (or the pseudogene TRBV3-2) and TRBJ2-6, with 8 bases aligning to TRBD1. V was pared by 6 bases and J by 0 bases, with 7 bases of the junction left unmatched. CDR3 length equals 17 residues. The germline V gene has CDR1 LGHDT and CDR2 YNNKEL (reference sequence). CDR3 amino acids: CASSRGQAISGANVLTF. The CDR3 region has the DNA TGTGCCAGCAGTAGGGGACAGGCGATCTCTGGGGCCAACGTCCTGACTTTC.

This clone was seen just once. The chain uses TRBV5-1 and TRBJ2-1; 8 positions agree with TRBD1. J gave up 6 bases and V 0 bases, and 5 bases lay outside the gene matches. The CDR3 contains 15 residues. Looked up from germline, CDR1 is SGHRS and CDR2 is YFSETQ. The CDR3 loop reads CASSLADRALNEQFF. As DNA, the CDR3 is TGCGCCAGCAGCTTGGCGGACAGGGCCCTCAATGAGCAGTTCTTC.

The V and J genes are TRBV9 and TRBJ2-7; 7 bases match TRBD1. V lost 3 bases, J lost 2 bases, and 8 bases stayed unmatched. Germline CDR1 SGDLS, CDR2 YYNGEE. This CDR3 is built from 15 residues. The CDR3 is CASSGLEGQTYEQYF. The CDR3 nucleotides are TGTGCCAGCAGCGGACTTGAGGGACAGACCTACGAGCAGTACTTC.

This clone was found once. The rearrangement joins TRBV7-2 to TRBJ2-1, with 7 bases aligning to TRBD2. From germline, CDR1 is SGHTA and CDR2 FQGNSA. Trimming took 4 bases from V and 2 from J; bases not matched to a gene: 5. CDR3 length: 15 amino acids. CDR3 DNA: TGTGCCAGCAGCTGGGGGGAGGGGCCCTACAATGAGCAGTTCTTC. It translates to CASSWGEGPYNEQFF. The full variable domain, completed using reference TRBV7-2 and TRBJ2-1, is GAGVSQSPSNKVTEKGKDVELRCDPISGHTALYWYRQSLGQGLEFLIYFQGNSAPDKSGLPSDRFSAERTGGSVSTLTIQRTQQEDSAVYLCASSWGEGPYNEQFFGPGTRLTVL.

This rearrangement joins TRBV9 to TRBJ2-7, with a tentative D call TRBD1 (5 bases). V was pared by 0 bases and J by 2 bases, with 9 bases between. The CDR3 consists of 14 residues. Germline loops: CDR1 SGDLS, CDR2 YYNGEE. CDR3: CASSVGRDTYEQYF. The CDR3, as DNA: TGTGCCAGCAGCGTAGGCAGGGATACCTACGAGCAGTACTTC.

The chain carries TRBV27 and TRBJ2-7; 7 bases match TRBD1. Looked up from germline, CDR1 is MNHEY and CDR2 is SMNVEV (reference sequence). The CDR3 sequence is 14 residues long. Trimming cost V 3 bases and J 8 bases; bases outside gene matches: 10. CDR3 amino acids: CASSFTGALQKQYF. The CDR3 nucleotides read TGTGCCAGCAGTTTCACAGGGGCCCTACAGAAGCAGTACTTC.

The chain recombines TRBV6-5 with TRBJ1-2; TRBD1 agrees at 7 bases. Germline lookup yields CDR1 MNHEY and CDR2 SVGAGI. Trimming at V came to 2 bases and at J to 4 bases, leaving 10 bases not matched to a gene. The CDR3 has 16 amino acids. CDR3 sequence reads: CASSYQGTALGYGYTF. CDR3 DNA: TGTGCCAGCAGTTACCAGGGGACAGCCTTGGGCTATGGCTACACCTTC.

This chain links TRBV4-1 with TRBJ2-1, with TRBD2 matching 9 bases. Germline V CDR1 and CDR2: MGHRA, YSYEKL. V was clipped by 1 base and J by 8 bases; unmatched bases: 12. The CDR3 runs to 17 residues. CDR3 sequence (DNA): TGCGCCAGCAGCCAAGGCTTCGGGCGGGGGGGTCTTGATGAGCAGTTCTTC. Protein sequence: CASSQGFGRGGLDEQFF.

This rearrangement joins TRBV7-8 to TRBJ2-7; 10 bases are a match to TRBD1. The CDR3 runs to 14 residues. Germline V gene lookup returns CDR1 SGHVS and CDR2 FQNEAQ. V was pared by 6 bases and J by 2 bases, with 4 bases of the junction left unmatched. The CDR3 sequence: CASSGTGATYEQYF. CDR3 nucleotides: TGTGCCAGCAGTGGGACAGGGGCCACCTACGAGCAGTACTTC.

The chain is built from TRBV18 and TRBJ1-1, with 8 bases matching TRBD1. Trimming cost V 1 base and J 2 bases; bases outside gene matches: 9. Germline V gene data show CDR1 as KGHSH and CDR2 as LQKENI. The CDR3 runs 17 residues. CDR3 amino acids: CASSPRGSDRGNTEAFF. The CDR3, as DNA: TGTGCCAGCTCACCACGGGGGAGCGACAGGGGAAACACTGAAGCTTTCTTT.

CDR3 protein: CASKGQGWYGYTF. The CDR3 DNA reads TGTGCCAGCAAGGGACAGGGGTGGTATGGCTACACCTTC. This chain joins TRBV12-3 or TRBV12-4 and TRBJ1-2, with 10 bases that match TRBD1. J gave up 5 bases and V 7 bases, and 4 bases lay outside the gene matches. The CDR3 extends over 13 amino acids.

The genes are TRBV2 and TRBJ2-4; D ambiguous. The germline CDR1 and CDR2 sequences are SNHLY and FYNNEI. Trimming took 4 bases from V and 6 from J, leaving 13 bases between them. CDR3 length: 14 amino acids. Written as DNA, the CDR3 is TGTGCCAGCAGTGTCGGTTTTAGTGGAAACATTCAGTACTTC. Its protein is CASSVGFSGNIQYF.

The chain joins TRBV28 to TRBJ2-2, with 7 bases that match TRBD2. The junction had 3 bases not matched to a gene; V was cut back by 5 bases and J by 0 bases. The length of the CDR3 is 15 residues. The germline gives CDR1 MDHEN, CDR2 SYDVKM. The CDR3 DNA reads as TGTGCCAGCAGTCCTAGCGGCCCGAACACCGGGGAGCTGTTTTTT. Translating gives CASSPSGPNTGELFF.

This sequence joins TRBV12-5 and TRBJ2-7; 11 bases match TRBD1. With V trimmed by 0 bases and J by 6 bases, 1 base remained unmatched. Germline CDR1 and CDR2: LGHNT and FRNRAP. The CDR3 runs to 14 residues. The CDR3 DNA reads TGTGCTAGTGGTTTGGTGGGGACAGGGGGCGAGCAGTACTTC. It encodes CASGLVGTGGEQYF.

The chain is built from TRBV19 and TRBJ1-6, with TRBD1 identical over 7 bases. V was pared by 3 bases and J by 6 bases, with 8 bases of the junction left unmatched. Looked up from germline, CDR1 is LNHDA and CDR2 is SQIVND (reference sequence). The CDR3 is made up of 16 amino acids. The CDR3 nucleotides are TGTGCCAGTAGTATCTTTGGGACAGCGGGTAATTCACCCCTCCACTTT. Its protein product is CASSIFGTAGNSPLHF.

The gene calls are TRBV5-1 and TRBJ2-1; TRBD2 matches 9 bases. Germline CDR1 reads SGHRS; CDR2 reads YFSETQ. The CDR3 consists of 16 residues. Trimming removed 0 bases from V and 6 bases from J; junction bases left unmatched: 7. CDR3 in amino acids: CASSLELTSGRNEQFF. Here the CDR3 DNA reads TGCGCCAGCAGCTTGGAGCTGACTAGCGGACGCAATGAGCAGTTCTTC.

This rearrangement joins TRBV9 to TRBJ2-7, with D perhaps matching TRBD1 (5 bases). The CDR3 sequence is 12 residues long. The V end lost 3 bases, the J end lost 3 bases, and 7 bases lay between the germline ends. Germline CDR1 is SGDLS and CDR2 is YYNGEE. The DNA of the CDR3 is TGTGCCAGCAGCGGCGACAGCTACGAGCAGTACTTC. Translation gives CASSGDSYEQYF.